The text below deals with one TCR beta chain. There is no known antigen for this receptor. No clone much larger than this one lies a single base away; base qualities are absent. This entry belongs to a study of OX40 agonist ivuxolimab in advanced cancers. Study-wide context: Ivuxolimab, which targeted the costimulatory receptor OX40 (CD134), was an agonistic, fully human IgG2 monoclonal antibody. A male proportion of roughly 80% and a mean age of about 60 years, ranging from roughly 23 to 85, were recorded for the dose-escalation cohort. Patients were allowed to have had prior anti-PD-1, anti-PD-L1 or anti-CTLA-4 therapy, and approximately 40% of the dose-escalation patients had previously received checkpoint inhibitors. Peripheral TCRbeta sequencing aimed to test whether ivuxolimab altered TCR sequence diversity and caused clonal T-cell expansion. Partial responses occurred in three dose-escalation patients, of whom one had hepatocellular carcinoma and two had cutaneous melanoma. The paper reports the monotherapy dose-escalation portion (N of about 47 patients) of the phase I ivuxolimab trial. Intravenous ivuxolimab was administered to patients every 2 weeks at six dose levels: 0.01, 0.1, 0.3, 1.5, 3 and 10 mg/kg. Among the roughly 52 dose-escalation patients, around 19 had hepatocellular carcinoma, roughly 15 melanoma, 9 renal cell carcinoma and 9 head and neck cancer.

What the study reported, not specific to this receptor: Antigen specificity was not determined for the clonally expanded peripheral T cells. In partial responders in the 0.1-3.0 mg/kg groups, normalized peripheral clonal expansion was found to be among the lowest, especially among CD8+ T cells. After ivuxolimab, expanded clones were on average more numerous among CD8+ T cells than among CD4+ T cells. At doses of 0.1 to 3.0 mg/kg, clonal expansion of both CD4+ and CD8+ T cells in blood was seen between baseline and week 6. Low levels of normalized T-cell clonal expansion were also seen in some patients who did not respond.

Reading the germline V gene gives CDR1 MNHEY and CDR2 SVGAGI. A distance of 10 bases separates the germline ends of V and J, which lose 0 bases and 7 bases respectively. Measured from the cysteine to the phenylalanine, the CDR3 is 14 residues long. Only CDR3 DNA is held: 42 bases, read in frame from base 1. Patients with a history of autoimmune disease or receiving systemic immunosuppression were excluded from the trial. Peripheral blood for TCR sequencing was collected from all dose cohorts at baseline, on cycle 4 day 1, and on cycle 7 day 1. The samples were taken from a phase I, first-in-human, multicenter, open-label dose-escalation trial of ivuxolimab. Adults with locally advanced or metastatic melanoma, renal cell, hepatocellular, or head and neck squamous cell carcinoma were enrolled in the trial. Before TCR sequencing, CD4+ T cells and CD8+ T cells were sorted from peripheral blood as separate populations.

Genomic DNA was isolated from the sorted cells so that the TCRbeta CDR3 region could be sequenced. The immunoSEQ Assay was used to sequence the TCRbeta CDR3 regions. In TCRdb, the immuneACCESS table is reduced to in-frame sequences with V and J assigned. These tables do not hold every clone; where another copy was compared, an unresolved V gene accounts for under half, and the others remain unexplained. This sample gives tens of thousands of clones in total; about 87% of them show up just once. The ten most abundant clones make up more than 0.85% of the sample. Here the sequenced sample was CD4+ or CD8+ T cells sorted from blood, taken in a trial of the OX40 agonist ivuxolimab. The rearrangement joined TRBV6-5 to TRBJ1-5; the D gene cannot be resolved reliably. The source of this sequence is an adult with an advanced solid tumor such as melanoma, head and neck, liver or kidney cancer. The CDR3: CASSYSAGVQPQHF. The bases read TGTGCCAGCAGTTACTCGGCGGGAGTCCAGCCCCAGCATTTT.